The sequence of this T cell receptor (beta chain) was determined in a study of blood T cell repertoires in COVID-19. Study-level information: Acute and convalescent COVID-19 samples came from the United States, Italy and Spain. Sample material is recorded as cDNA or gDNA derived from T cells, B-cell-depleted T cells, or PBMCs.

As processed by the authors: Cell counts per sample came from amplifying reference gene primers. The data were produced by immunoSEQ multiplex PCR, yet TCRdb's version contains in-frame clones alone and is incomplete. V, J and clone size are those of that table, while D and trimming were read from the DNA. The table shows around 100,000 clones, with 90% occurring only once. V was trimmed by 10 bases and J by 4 bases, leaving 13 bases between them. This CDR3 comprises 12 residues. This chain connects TRBV12-3 or TRBV12-4 to TRBJ2-5, with unresolved D. The sample comprised peripheral blood. The TCR was taken from a man aged 50 to 59 with acute or convalescent COVID-19. CDR3 residues: CATLEMGETQYF. The CDR3 nucleotides read TGTGCCACCCTAGAAATGGGAGAGACCCAGTACTTC.